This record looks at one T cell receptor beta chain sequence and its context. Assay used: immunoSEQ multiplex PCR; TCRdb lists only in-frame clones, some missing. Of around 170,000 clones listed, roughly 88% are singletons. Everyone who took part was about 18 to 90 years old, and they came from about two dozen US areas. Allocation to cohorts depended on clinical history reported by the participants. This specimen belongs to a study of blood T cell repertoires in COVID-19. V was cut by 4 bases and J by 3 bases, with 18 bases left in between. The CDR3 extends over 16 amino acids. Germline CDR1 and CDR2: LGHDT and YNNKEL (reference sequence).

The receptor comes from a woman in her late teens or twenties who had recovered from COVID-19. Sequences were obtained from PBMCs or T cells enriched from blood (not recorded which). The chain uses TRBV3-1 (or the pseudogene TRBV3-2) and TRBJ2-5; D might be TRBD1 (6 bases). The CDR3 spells CASSLGHLPCKETQYF. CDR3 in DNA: TGTGCCAGCAGCCTGGGACATCTCCCCTGTAAAGAGACCCAGTACTTC.